This passage covers 4 T cell receptor beta chains from one sample sequenced in a study of cytomegalovirus exposure and HLA in healthy donors. The PCR ran on 60 Vbeta and 13 Jbeta primers. This table comes from immunoSEQ multiplex PCR, and its TCRdb copy is limited to in-frame clones, with some not included. The sample includes some 66,000 clones, roughly 78% of them seen just once. Material: PBMCs. The receptors stem from a middle-aged man in good health and CMV-seronegative.

The V and J genes are TRBV7-9 and TRBJ2-2; D may be TRBD2 (6 bases). Germline V gives CDR1 SEHNR, CDR2 FQNEAQ (reference sequence). V was shortened by 7 bases and J by 4 bases, with 22 bases between the two germline ends. The CDR3 is 17 amino acids. DNA of the CDR3: TGTGCCAGCACCGTGGGGGACCGGGAGTGGAGCACCGGGGAGCTGTTTTTT. Translated, it gives CASTVGDREWSTGELFF.

V usage is TRBV2 and J usage is TRBJ2-5; 7 bases fit TRBD1. The assigned J gene may be wrong: the sequence end matches TRBJ2-7 better. The CDR3 sequence is 13 residues long. CDR1 is SNHLY and CDR2 is FYNNEI in the germline V gene. The CDR3 coding sequence is TGTGCCAGCAGCAAGGACAGGATCTACGAGCAGTACTTC. This sequence encodes CASSKDRIYEQYF.

The chain couples TRBV6-1 to TRBJ1-4, with 9 bases identical to TRBD1. The CDR3 has 17 residues. V lost 4 bases, J lost 5 bases, and 11 bases stayed unmatched. The germline CDR1 and CDR2 sequences are MNHNS and SASEGT. The CDR3 region has the DNA TGTGCCAGCAGTGGGTCATACCGGGACAGGGTCAATGAAAAACTGTTTTTT. It is translated as CASSGSYRDRVNEKLFF.

This chain links TRBV11-1 with TRBJ1-1, with 7 bases aligning to TRBD1. The CDR3 totals 17 residues. V lost 1 base to trimming and J lost 0 bases; unmatched junction nucleotides: 8. Germline V gene lookup returns CDR1 SGHAT and CDR2 FQDESV (reference sequence). CDR3 sequence (DNA): TGTGCCAGCAGCTTAGGGAGTGGAGGGGGCGTGAACACTGAAGCTTTCTTT. Its protein product is CASSLGSGGGVNTEAFF. Based on the CDR3 plus reference TRBV11-1 and TRBJ1-1, the full variable domain is EAEVAQSPRYKITEKSQAVAFWCDPISGHATLYWYRQILGQGPELLVQFQDESVVDDSQLPKDRFSAERLKGVDSTLKIQPAELGDSAMYLCASSLGSGGGVNTEAFFGQGTRLTVV.